The source of this T cell receptor beta chain is a study of control samples from healthy donors and cancer patients. Only in-frame clones appear in the TCRdb table, and some are missing; sequencing was by immunoSEQ multiplex PCR. The data hold approximately 60,000 clones, with over 75% observed a single time. Points on this clone: This CDR3 is also generated by other DNA sequences in the sample.

The CDR3 spans 14 residues. V was cut by 2 bases and J by 6 bases, with 14 bases left in between. From germline, CDR1 is PRHDT and CDR2 FYEKMQ (reference sequence). This TCR was recovered from a woman in her fifties or sixties with colorectal cancer. V and J are TRBV13 and TRBJ2-7; weak D call: TRBD1 (5 bases). The sample consisted of PBMCs. The CDR3 sequence is CASSLLGQGGEQYF. In DNA, the CDR3 is TGTGCCAGCAGCTTACTCGGACAAGGCGGCGAGCAGTACTTC.